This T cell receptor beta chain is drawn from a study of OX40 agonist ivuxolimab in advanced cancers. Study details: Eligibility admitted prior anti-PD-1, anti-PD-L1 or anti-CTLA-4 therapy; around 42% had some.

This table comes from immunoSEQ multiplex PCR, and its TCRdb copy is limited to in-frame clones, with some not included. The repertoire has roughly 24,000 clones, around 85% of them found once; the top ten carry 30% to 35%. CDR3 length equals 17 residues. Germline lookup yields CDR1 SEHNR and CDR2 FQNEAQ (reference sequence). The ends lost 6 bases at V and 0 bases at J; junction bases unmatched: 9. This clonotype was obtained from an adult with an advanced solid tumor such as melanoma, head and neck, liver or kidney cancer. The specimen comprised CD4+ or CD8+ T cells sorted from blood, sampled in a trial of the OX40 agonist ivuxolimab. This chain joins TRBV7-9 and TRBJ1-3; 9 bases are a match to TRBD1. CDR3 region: CASSPGQGSFSGNTIYF. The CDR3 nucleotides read TGTGCCAGCAGTCCGGGACAGGGTAGTTTCTCTGGAAACACCATATATTTT.